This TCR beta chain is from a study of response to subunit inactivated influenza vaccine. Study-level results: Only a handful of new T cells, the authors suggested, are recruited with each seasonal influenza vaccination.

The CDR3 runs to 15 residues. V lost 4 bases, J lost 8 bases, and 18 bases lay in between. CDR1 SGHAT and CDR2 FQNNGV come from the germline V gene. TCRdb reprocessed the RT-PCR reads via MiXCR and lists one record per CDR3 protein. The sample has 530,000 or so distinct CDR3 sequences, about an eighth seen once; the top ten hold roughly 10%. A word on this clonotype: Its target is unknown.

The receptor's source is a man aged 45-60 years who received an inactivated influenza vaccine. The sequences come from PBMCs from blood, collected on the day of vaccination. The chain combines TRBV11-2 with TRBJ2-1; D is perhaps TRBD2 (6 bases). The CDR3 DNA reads TGTGCCAGCAGCTCCACCTTTGCGGGGCTCGATGAGCAGTTCTTC. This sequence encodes CASSSTFAGLDEQFF.